The 24 T cell receptor beta chains in this list originate from one sample, sequenced in a study of neurological immune-mediated disorders. TCRdb independently ran MiXCR on the 5' RACE reads; one entry per CDR3 protein. The sample holds about 55,000 distinct CDR3 sequences, around 4.4% seen once. The sample consisted of PBMCs. These receptors originate from a man in his fifties or sixties with multiple sclerosis.

This clonotype has a count of ten or more. This sequence joins TRBV7-6 and TRBJ2-7, with 8 positions matching TRBD2. From germline, CDR1 is SGHVS and CDR2 FNYEAQ. Germline trimming cut 5 bases from V and 5 bases from J; bases unmatched to any gene: 11. There are 15 residues in the CDR3. The CDR3 nucleotides read TGTGCCAGCAGCCCGCCACCGGGGGGGAACCACGAGCAGTACTTC. Amino acid sequence: CASSPPPGGNHEQYF.

The gene calls are TRBV20-1 and TRBJ2-1; no firm D call. Germline assignment: CDR1 DFQATT and CDR2 SNEGSKA (reference sequence). The CDR3 has 14 residues. Trimming removed 2 bases at V and 0 bases at J, with 8 bases between. CDR3 DNA sequence: TGCAGTGCTAGACCCCCGGGCTCCTACAATGAGCAGTTCTTC. Its protein is CSARPPGSYNEQFF.

This clonotype was counted a few times. For the CDR3, the DNA is TGTGCCAGCAGCCAAGGGGACAGGATGCGCGGTCAGCCCCAGCATTTT. Its translation: CASSQGDRMRGQPQHF. V is TRBV3-1 and J is TRBJ1-5, with TRBD1 identical over 8 bases. In germline, CDR1 is LGHDT, CDR2 YNNKEL (reference sequence). The CDR3 covers 16 residues. Germline trimming cut 1 base from V and 6 bases from J; bases unmatched to any gene: 8.

This clonotype was detected ten times or more. The chain is built from TRBV20-1 and TRBJ2-7; 8 bases fit TRBD1. The trim removed 3 bases at V and 0 bases at J, leaving 4 bases unmatched. Germline V lookup: CDR1 DFQATT, CDR2 SNEGSKA (reference sequence). The CDR3 covers 14 residues. The CDR3 here is CSASSRGHSYEQYF. The CDR3 bases are TGCAGTGCTAGTTCCAGGGGGCACTCCTACGAGCAGTACTTC.

This chain uses TRBV27 with TRBJ2-3, with 8 bases that match TRBD2. The CDR3 is 17 amino acids. Germline V gene sequence: CDR1 MNHEY, CDR2 SMNVEV (reference sequence). The J segment lost 4 bases and the V segment lost 5 bases, leaving 14 bases of the junction unmatched. The CDR3 nucleotides are TGTGCCAGCAGTCCCCGACAGCGGGAGAGGAGCGCAGATACGCAGTATTTT. This gives the protein CASSPRQRERSADTQYF.

This clonotype has ten or more counts. The chain employs TRBV6-4 and TRBJ2-3, with D possibly TRBD1 on 6 matching bases. The V end lost 8 bases, the J end lost 4 bases, and 19 bases lay between the germline ends. CDR1 and CDR2 from the germline V gene are MRHNA and SNTAGT. The CDR3 has 15 residues. The CDR3 DNA sequence: TGTGCCAGCTCCCCCGAGGCAGGGACATCAGATACGCAGTATTTT. Residues: CASSPEAGTSDTQYF.

This clonotype turned up a few times. This chain connects TRBV12-3 or TRBV12-4 to TRBJ2-7, with D perhaps matching TRBD2 (6 bases). This CDR3 contains 14 residues. V lost 3 bases, J lost 2 bases, and 11 bases lay in between. CDR3 sequence: CASSLLGGAYEQYF. Here the CDR3 DNA reads TGTGCCAGCAGTTTGCTAGGCGGGGCCTACGAGCAGTACTTC.

This clonotype was seen only a few times. A read error is possible here, since a much larger clone lies one base away. The chain uses TRBV20-1 and TRBJ2-1, with D uncertain. V shed 5 bases and J shed 1 base, with 21 bases lying between them. The CDR3 spans 17 residues. Germline V gene sequence: CDR1 DFQATT, CDR2 SNEGSKA (reference sequence). DNA of the CDR3: TGCAGTGCTCGACGCCCAGATGCTTGGAGATCCTACAATGAGCAGTTCTTC. Translation: CSARRPDAWRSYNEQFF.

This clonotype was seen ten or more times. V usage is TRBV12-3 or TRBV12-4 and J usage is TRBJ1-1, with 8 bases fitting TRBD1. The CDR3 covers 14 residues. Unmatched junction bases numbered 3, after V lost 6 bases and J lost 0 bases. As DNA, the CDR3 is TGTGCCAGCAGACACAGGGGGGTGAACACTGAAGCTTTCTTT. It is translated as CASRHRGVNTEAFF.

This clonotype was picked up a small number of times. One base away lies a much larger clone, so this may be a sequencing read error. The genes are TRBV5-1 and TRBJ1-5; D unresolved. Germline V CDR1 and CDR2: SGHRS, YFSETQ. V gave up 4 bases and J gave up 5 bases, with 13 bases separating them. CDR3 length: 14 amino acids. The chain's CDR3 is CASSRGTGDQPQHF. The CDR3 DNA is TGCGCCAGCAGCAGAGGCACCGGGGATCAGCCCCAGCATTTT. Filled out from reference TRBV5-1 and TRBJ1-5, the complete variable domain reads KAGVTQTPRYLIKTRGQQVTLSCSPISGHRSVSWYQQTPGQGLQFLFEYFSETQRNKGNFPGRFSGRQFSNSRSEMNVSTLELGDSALYLCASSRGTGDQPQHFGDGTRLSIL.

This clonotype came up many times. The rearrangement uses TRBV28 and TRBJ2-7; D gene unclear. V gave up 5 bases and J gave up 4 bases, with 6 bases separating them. The CDR3 spans 11 residues. The germline V gene encodes CDR1 MDHEN and CDR2 SYDVKM. The CDR3 DNA reads as TGTGCCAGCAGTGACGCTTACGAGCAGTACTTC. This translates into CASSDAYEQYF. Drawing the rest from reference TRBV28 and TRBJ2-7, the complete variable domain is DVKVTQSSRYLVKRTGEKVFLECVQDMDHENMFWYRQDPGLGLRLIYFSYDVKMKEKGDIPEGYSVSREKKERFSLILESASTNQTSMYLCASSDAYEQYFGPGTRLTVT.

This chain links TRBV10-3 with TRBJ1-1, with D unclear. CDR3 size: 15 residues. Germline CDR1 ENHRY, CDR2 SYGVKD. Trimming took 0 bases from V and 0 from J, leaving 8 bases between them. This CDR3 is CAISESIRMNTEAFF. DNA for the CDR3: TGTGCCATCAGTGAGTCGATTCGGATGAACACTGAAGCTTTCTTT.

This clonotype appeared many times. The rearrangement uses TRBV20-1 and TRBJ1-5; 8 bases are a match to TRBD1. Germline lookup yields CDR1 DFQATT and CDR2 SNEGSKA (reference sequence). The CDR3 runs 14 residues. Trimming at V came to 1 base and at J to 9 bases, leaving 8 bases not matched to a gene. This chain's CDR3 is CSARGQGMPRPQHF. The CDR3 bases are TGCAGTGCTAGAGGACAGGGGATGCCTCGGCCCCAGCATTTT.

This clonotype has more than one count but fewer than ten. The rearrangement uses TRBV25-1 and TRBJ1-5; D unresolved. Trimming stripped 4 bases from V and 4 bases from J, with 5 bases between. Per the germline V gene, CDR1 is MGHDK and CDR2 is SYGVNS. CDR3 size: 12 residues. The CDR3 reads CASSATNQPQHF. CDR3 DNA sequence: TGTGCCAGCAGTGCAACAAATCAGCCCCAGCATTTT.

In this sample, this clonotype turned up many times. The CDR3 sequence: CSVRDSYETQYF. CDR3 sequence (DNA): TGCAGTGTTAGGGACTCGTACGAGACCCAGTACTTC. The chain is built from TRBV20-1 and TRBJ2-5; D might be TRBD2 (6 bases). Germline CDR1 is DFQATT and CDR2 is SNEGSKA (reference sequence). This CDR3 is 12 amino acids long. V was pared by 7 bases and J by 5 bases, with 14 bases between.

The V gene is TRBV5-6, the J gene TRBJ1-1, with D possibly matching TRBD1 (5 bases). Trimming left V 4 bases short and J 5 bases short, with 18 bases between. Germline V lookup: CDR1 SGHDT, CDR2 YYEEEE. This CDR3 is 15 amino acids long. Here the CDR3 reads CASSLGRSSVTEAFF. DNA for the CDR3: TGTGCCAGCAGCCTGGGACGGAGCTCGGTTACTGAAGCTTTCTTT.

This clonotype was seen only a few times. The chain links TRBV5-1 to TRBJ2-2; D remains ambiguous. Germline V gives CDR1 SGHRS, CDR2 YFSETQ. V was shortened by 4 bases and J by 6 bases, with 10 bases between the two germline ends. The CDR3 totals 13 residues. Here the CDR3 reads CASSTGPSGELFF. The CDR3 bases are TGCGCCAGCAGCACCGGACCCTCCGGGGAGCTGTTTTTT.

Many counts were recorded for this clonotype. The gene calls are TRBV4-2 and TRBJ1-1, with D perhaps matching TRBD1 (6 bases). Germline V gene data show CDR1 as LGHNA and CDR2 as YNFKEQ. Between the trimmed V and J ends, which lost 1 base and 1 base, there was a span of 10 bases. The CDR3 loop spans 15 amino acids. The CDR3 loop is CASSQAGAGNTEAFF. CDR3 bases: TGTGCCAGCAGCCAAGCGGGGGCCGGGAACACTGAAGCTTTCTTT.

In this sample, this clonotype turned up many times. The chain links TRBV29-1 to TRBJ1-2; D ambiguous. The CDR3 length is 12 residues. Germline V gives CDR1 SQVTM, CDR2 ANQGSEA. Trimming shortened V by 4 bases and J by 2 bases, and 8 bases separated the two germline ends. The CDR3 region has the DNA TGCAGCGTTGGAAGGGTAAACTATGGCTACACCTTC. Translation: CSVGRVNYGYTF.

This clonotype came up many times. V usage is TRBV7-9 and J usage is TRBJ2-3; TRBD2 agrees at 7 bases. V shed 6 bases and J 2 bases; nucleotides not matched to a gene: 5. The CDR3 runs to 14 residues. Per the germline V gene, CDR1 is SEHNR and CDR2 is FQNEAQ (reference sequence). This chain's CDR3 is CASSPSGNTDTQYF. The CDR3 bases are TGTGCCAGCAGTCCGAGCGGGAACACAGATACGCAGTATTTT.

A few counts support this clonotype. The V call is TRBV5-1, the J call TRBJ2-1, with D uncertain. V was pared by 0 bases and J by 5 bases, with 9 bases between. From germline, CDR1 is SGHRS and CDR2 YFSETQ. The CDR3 covers 14 residues. The CDR3 reads CASSLGGPHNEQFF. Written as DNA, the CDR3 is TGCGCCAGCAGCTTGGGAGGACCCCACAATGAGCAGTTCTTC.

This clonotype has at least ten counts. The rearrangement links TRBV12-3 or TRBV12-4 to TRBJ2-4; 8 nucleotides match TRBD1. The CDR3 has 14 amino acids. The junction had 8 bases not matched to a gene; V was cut back by 7 bases and J by 6 bases. CDR3 loop: CASTADRVGNIQYF. The CDR3 coding sequence is TGTGCCAGCACCGCGGACAGGGTGGGAAACATTCAGTACTTC.

This clonotype was found many times. This chain connects TRBV5-1 to TRBJ2-5; a weak D match, TRBD1 (6 bases). This CDR3 region has 15 residues. Germline V gene lookup returns CDR1 SGHRS and CDR2 YFSETQ. The ends were cut back, 3 bases at V and 1 base at J, with 13 bases in the middle. CDR3 protein: CASSSNTGSQETQYF. As DNA, the CDR3 is TGCGCCAGCAGCTCGAATACAGGGTCCCAAGAGACCCAGTACTTC. Full variable domain (missing parts from reference TRBV5-1 and TRBJ2-5): KAGVTQTPRYLIKTRGQQVTLSCSPISGHRSVSWYQQTPGQGLQFLFEYFSETQRNKGNFPGRFSGRQFSNSRSEMNVSTLELGDSALYLCASSSNTGSQETQYFGPGTRLLVL.

About this clonotype: A much larger clone differs from this one at a single base, so this may be a read error. The CDR3 reads CASGVLMNTEAFF. The CDR3 nucleotides are TGTGCCAGCGGAGTATTAATGAACACTGAAGCTTTCTTT. The chain combines TRBV2 with TRBJ1-1; D is uncertain. Germline V gene data show CDR1 as SNHLY and CDR2 as FYNNEI. Trimming cost V 8 bases and J 0 bases, with 10 bases left between them. There are 13 residues in the CDR3. Together with reference TRBV2 and TRBJ1-1, the CDR3 gives the full variable domain: EPEVTQTPSHQVTQMGQEVILRCVPISNHLYFYWYRQILGQKVEFLVSFYNNEISEKSEIFDDQFSVERPDGSNFTLKIRSTKLEDSAMYFCASGVLMNTEAFFGQGTRLTVV.